These 7 T cell receptor beta chains were sequenced from one sample in a study of blood T cell repertoires in COVID-19. Some clones are missing from TCRdb's copy, which holds only in-frame ones; the method was immunoSEQ multiplex PCR. The table includes around 100,000 clones, roughly 84% detected once. The sequenced sample was peripheral blood. The source is a human donor in a cohort sampled during active COVID-19.

This chain joins TRBV19 and TRBJ1-5; D possibly corresponds to TRBD1 (6 bases). Trimming cost V 6 bases and J 2 bases, with 17 bases left between them. The CDR3 has 16 amino acids. The germline CDR1 and CDR2 sequences are LNHDA and SQIVND (reference sequence). The CDR3 DNA reads TGTGCCAGTAGCCTACTGACAGGAGAACGCAATCAGCCCCAGCATTTT. Amino acid sequence: CASSLLTGERNQPQHF.

The chain recombines TRBV5-1 with TRBJ1-2, with D perhaps TRBD1 (5 bases). The germline V and J ends were trimmed by 0 bases and 4 bases, with 10 bases remaining between them. CDR1 SGHRS and CDR2 YFSETQ come from the germline V gene. This CDR3 region has 14 residues. The CDR3, as DNA: TGCGCCAGCAGCTTGGATCAGGGTGGCTATGGCTACACCTTC. Protein sequence: CASSLDQGGYGYTF.

The J gene is TRBJ1-1, the V gene TRBV15; 7 bases align to TRBD1. V lost 3 bases to trimming and J lost 0 bases; unmatched junction nucleotides: 1. Germline V CDR1 and CDR2: LNHNV, YYDKDF (reference sequence). The length of the CDR3 is 14 residues. The CDR3 bases are TGTGCCACCAGCAGGGGACAGATGAACACTGAAGCTTTCTTT. Protein sequence: CATSRGQMNTEAFF. The variable domain in full, with the rest retrieved from reference TRBV15 and TRBJ1-1, is DAMVIQNPRYQVTQFGKPVTLSCSQTLNHNVMYWYQQKSSQAPKLLFHYYDKDFNNEADTPDNFQSRRPNTSFCFLDIRSPGLGDTAMYLCATSRGQMNTEAFFGQGTRLTVV.

The table lists this clone with a count of one. The J gene is TRBJ2-1, the V gene TRBV18; 7 bases are shared with TRBD2. The CDR3 runs to 16 residues. The V segment lost 1 base and the J segment 4 bases; nucleotides outside the gene matches: 7. Germline V gene lookup returns CDR1 KGHSH and CDR2 LQKENI. The DNA of the CDR3 is TGTGCCAGCTCACCACTCCTAGCGGCTACTTACAATGAGCAGTTCTTC. It specifies CASSPLLAATYNEQFF.

This rearrangement joins TRBV4-3 to TRBJ2-7; TRBD2 is a possible D gene (6 bases). Looked up from germline, CDR1 is LGHNA and CDR2 is YSLEER. This CDR3 region has 15 residues. V shed 1 base and J shed 2 bases, with 12 bases lying between them. CDR3 region: CASSQGASATYEQYF. As DNA, the CDR3 is TGCGCCAGCAGCCAAGGTGCTAGCGCAACCTACGAGCAGTACTTC.

The genes are TRBV11-2 and TRBJ2-2; 10 bases map to TRBD2. Germline V gives CDR1 SGHAT, CDR2 FQNNGV. This CDR3 contains 18 residues. J lost 4 bases, V lost 2 bases, and 10 bases had no gene match. CDR3 region: CASSLIASGSSGTGELFF. In DNA, the CDR3 is TGTGCCAGCAGCTTAATCGCTAGCGGGAGTTCGGGCACCGGGGAGCTGTTTTTT.

Only a few counts were recorded for this clone. This chain connects TRBV11-3 to TRBJ2-7; D gene uncertain. CDR1 is SGHNT, CDR2 YENEEA, per germline. Trimming stripped 5 bases from V and 2 bases from J, with 10 bases between. The CDR3 contains 13 residues. Here the CDR3 reads CASSVYATYEQYF. CDR3 in DNA: TGTGCCAGCAGCGTATACGCGACCTACGAGCAGTACTTC.